The 14 T cell receptor beta chains given below trace back to one sample, sequenced in a study of patients with pleural tuberculosis. TCRdb independently ran MiXCR on the reads; one entry per CDR3 protein. The data contain about 50,000 distinct CDR3 sequences, 6% to 9.5% of them singletons. These TCRs come from a human donor with pleural tuberculosis.

This clonotype was counted ten times or more. The V call is TRBV19, the J call TRBJ2-3, with D hard to call. Germline CDR1 and CDR2: LNHDA and SQIVND (reference sequence). Trimming removed 3 bases at V and 6 bases at J, with 16 bases between. The CDR3 length is 15 residues. CDR3 loop: CASSIPGPRADTQYF. For the CDR3, the DNA is TGTGCCAGTAGTATCCCCGGACCAAGAGCGGATACGCAGTATTTT.

This clonotype came up many times. This chain links TRBV29-1 with TRBJ1-1, with D unresolved. The ends were cut back, 5 bases at V and 1 base at J, with 11 bases in the middle. CDR3 length: 13 amino acids. Germline V gene lookup returns CDR1 SQVTM and CDR2 ANQGSEA. This CDR3 is CSVLSLANTEAFF. The CDR3 DNA sequence: TGCAGCGTTCTCTCTTTAGCGAACACTGAAGCTTTCTTT.

This clonotype showed up many times. The CDR3 DNA sequence: TGTGCCAGCAGTAGTTATATAAGACAGGGGTACGAGCAGTACTTC. Amino acid sequence: CASSSYIRQGYEQYF. The V and J genes are TRBV28 and TRBJ2-7, with 8 bases identical to TRBD1. CDR3 length equals 15 residues. V lost 5 bases and J lost 4; bases outside the gene matches: 10. Germline V gene data show CDR1 as MDHEN and CDR2 as SYDVKM.

This clonotype was recorded at least ten times. This chain links TRBV20-1 with TRBJ2-7, with D unclear. V lost 3 bases and J lost 1, with 13 bases in between. The CDR3 runs to 14 residues. Germline V gene data show CDR1 as DFQATT and CDR2 as SNEGSKA (reference sequence). CDR3 protein: CSARSFGPSYEQYF. CDR3 nucleotides: TGCAGTGCTAGGTCGTTCGGGCCGTCCTACGAGCAGTACTTC.

Only a few counts were recorded for this clonotype. In DNA, the CDR3 is TGTGCCAGCAGCTTAGGACTAGCGGACAACCCCCCCTACAATGAGCAGTTCTTC. It translates to CASSLGLADNPPYNEQFF. The chain employs TRBV13 and TRBJ2-1; 8 bases are a match to TRBD2. Germline V CDR1 and CDR2: PRHDT, FYEKMQ (reference sequence). The CDR3 has 18 residues. Germline trimming cut 0 bases from V and 2 bases from J; bases unmatched to any gene: 9.

At least ten counts were recorded for this clonotype. The CDR3 sequence is CATQGNTDTQYF. As DNA, the CDR3 is TGTGCCACCCAGGGAAACACAGATACGCAGTATTTT. The chain recombines TRBV24-1 with TRBJ2-3; D is perhaps TRBD1 (5 bases). V lost 9 bases to trimming and J lost 2 bases, with 8 bases between them. Per germline, CDR1 KGHDR and CDR2 SFDVKD. This CDR3 has 12 amino acids.

This clonotype was recorded many times. This sequence joins TRBV28 and TRBJ1-1; possibly TRBD1 for D (6 bases). In germline, CDR1 is MDHEN, CDR2 SYDVKM. The CDR3 length is 15 residues. V was trimmed by 8 bases and J by 1 base, leaving 17 bases between them. CDR3 sequence reads: CASRAGDSRNTEAFF. The DNA of the CDR3 is TGTGCCAGCCGGGCAGGGGACTCCAGGAACACTGAAGCTTTCTTT.

This clonotype was recorded at least ten times. CDR3 bases: TGTGCCAGCGGCATCTCGCCCAATGAGCAGTTCTTC. This gives the protein CASGISPNEQFF. This sequence joins TRBV27 and TRBJ2-1; D is uncertain. The CDR3 has 12 amino acids. V was clipped by 8 bases and J by 6 bases, with 11 bases between them. Germline V CDR1 and CDR2: MNHEY, SMNVEV (reference sequence).

This clonotype was found a few times. This chain connects TRBV7-3 to TRBJ2-2, with 8 bases matching TRBD2. The germline CDR1 and CDR2 sequences are SGHTA and FQGTGA. Trimming took 3 bases from V and 4 from J; bases not matched to a gene: 4. The CDR3 extends over 15 amino acids. The DNA for the CDR3 is TGTGCCAGCAGCTTTACTAGCGGAGCCACCGGGGAGCTGTTTTTT. Its translation: CASSFTSGATGELFF.

This clonotype was recorded many times. This rearrangement joins TRBV28 to TRBJ1-2, with 7 bases lining up with TRBD1. CDR1 and CDR2 (germline): MDHEN, SYDVKM. Trimming at V came to 4 bases and at J to 6 bases, leaving 8 bases not matched to a gene. The CDR3 runs 14 residues. CDR3 DNA sequence: TGTGCCAGCAGTTCGACAGGGACTATAGATGGCTACACCTTC. Its translation is CASSSTGTIDGYTF.

This clonotype was seen repeatedly, ten times or more. The chain uses TRBV4-1 and TRBJ2-1; TRBD2 aligns across 8 bases. CDR3 length equals 16 residues. In germline, CDR1 is MGHRA, CDR2 YSYEKL. J was trimmed by 4 bases and V by 0 bases; bases with no gene match: 5. CDR3 sequence (DNA): TGCGCCAGCAGCCAAGATCAAATAGCGGGGTACAATGAGCAGTTCTTC. It yields the protein CASSQDQIAGYNEQFF.

This clonotype was counted only a few times. CDR3 nucleotide sequence: TGCAGCGGCGTGTCCTACAATGAGCAGTTCTTC. It translates to CSGVSYNEQFF. This sequence joins TRBV29-1 and TRBJ2-1, with D unclear. V lost 7 bases, J lost 1 base, and 5 bases lay in between. The CDR3 sequence is 11 residues long. Germline values: CDR1 SQVTM, CDR2 ANQGSEA.

This clonotype has at least ten counts. The rearrangement joins TRBV18 to TRBJ2-5; D is unresolved. The CDR3 extends over 14 amino acids. Trimming shortened V by 1 base and J by 0 bases, and 6 bases separated the two germline ends. In germline, CDR1 is KGHSH, CDR2 LQKENI. CDR3: CASSPQGHQETQYF. In DNA, the CDR3 is TGTGCCAGCTCACCACAGGGCCACCAAGAGACCCAGTACTTC.

Many counts were recorded for this clonotype. This chain uses TRBV27 with TRBJ1-2; no definite D call. The length of the CDR3 is 14 residues. The V gene lost 0 bases and the J gene lost 4 bases, with 9 bases spanning the gap. Germline V gene sequence: CDR1 MNHEY, CDR2 SMNVEV (reference sequence). The CDR3 coding sequence is TGTGCCAGCAGTTTATCAGGGTCCTCCTATGGCTACACCTTC. It codes for CASSLSGSSYGYTF.